One TCR beta chain is described in this entry. The antigen this receptor binds is unknown. Per-nucleotide qualities are absent, and no much larger clonotype sits a single base away. This entry is derived from a study of blood T cell repertoires in COVID-19 (dated by TCRdb to the early 2020s). Regarding the study in general: Samples covering the acute and convalescent phases of COVID-19 were provided by collaborators in the United States, Italy and Spain. The prospective study material was composed of cDNA or gDNA derived from T cells, B-cell-depleted T cells, or PBMCs. Deeply sampled blood TCRbeta repertoires from subjects exposed to, actively infected with, or recovered from COVID-19 were included in the dataset. A freely available public database, intended as a resource for researchers studying the immune response to SARS-CoV-2, is where the repertoires were released. The samples were drawn from the first 160 participants of the ongoing ImmuneRACE study and from 1,254 subjects provided by 6 global collaborators. Nearly every sample came with metadata listing a de-identified subject ID, COVID-19 status, age in years and sex. Where available, HLA class I and class II types were taken from metadata supplied by the sample provider and were not determined by assay-based typing. The full study reports these points: The quantity of clinical and demographic metadata differed by source and by participant and was supplied without curation.

TCRbeta CDR3 regions were amplified from genomic DNA by means of the immunoSEQ Assay, a bias-controlled multiplex PCR. As for the authors' bioinformatics: The number of nucleated cells in each sample was estimated by amplification of reference gene primers within the assay. Sequence reads were collapsed and filtered to measure the absolute abundance of every unique TCRbeta CDR3 rearrangement. For each sample, productive Simpson clonality was calculated as the square root of Simpson's diversity index over productive rearrangements. TCRdb took this table from immuneACCESS and kept in-frame rearrangements with V and J called. Such tables lack part of the clones; where checked against another copy, unresolved V genes explain under half of the gap, and the rest is unexplained. That table gives V, J and clone size, and the DNA gave D and trimming. This sample holds under 250,000 clones; about 84% were observed only once. The leading ten clones occupy roughly 13% of the sample.

The collaborating institutions used their own protocols to collect whole blood in K2EDTA tubes. For TCRbeta analysis, collaborators shipped samples in one of three forms: frozen whole blood, isolated PBMCs, or DNA extracted from either of those sample types. Inclusive of the bounding cysteine and phenylalanine, the CDR3 is 13 residues long. This entry keeps only the CDR3 DNA: 39 bases, framed from base 1. Trimming costs V 4 bases and J 8 bases, and their ends lie 9 bases apart. The germline V gene supplies CDR1 MDHEN and CDR2 SYDVKM. The sequencing sample was made of peripheral blood. The chain is encoded by TRBV28 joined to TRBJ1-6, with no confidently assigned D gene. The receptor was isolated from a human donor in a cohort sampled during active COVID-19. The DNA sequence follows: TGTGCCAGCAGTTCGACAAATGATTCACCCCTCCACTTT. Its amino acids are CASSSTNDSPLHF. Full variable domain (CDR3 extended with the reference TRBV28 and TRBJ1-6 proteins): DVKVTQSSRYLVKRTGEKVFLECVQDMDHENMFWYRQDPGLGLRLIYFSYDVKMKEKGDIPEGYSVSREKKERFSLILESASTNQTSMYLCASSSTNDSPLHFGNGTRLTVT.